The source of this T cell receptor beta chain is a study of CD8 T cells in Susac syndrome. The CDR3 contains 17 residues. Germline assignment: CDR1 SSHAT and CDR2 FNYEAQ (reference sequence). Random hexamers were used to reverse transcribe about 0.5 to 1 ug of RNA. TCRdb passed the immunoSEQ multiplex PCR reads through MiXCR, listing each CDR3 protein once. The sample consists of about 80,000 distinct CDR3 sequences, roughly 91% of them appearing once. To note about this clonotype: One end of the junction fails to match germline, which may point to a read error.

Source material: CD8+ T cells from PBMCs. This TCR came from a human donor with multiple sclerosis. The chain uses TRBV7-7 and TRBJ2-5; 15 nucleotides agree with TRBD2. The DNA for the CDR3 is TGTGCTAGCAGCATCGGACTAGCGGGGGGGGGCCAAGAGACCCAGTACTTC. This encodes CASSIGLAGGGQETQYF. Together with reference TRBV7-7 and TRBJ2-5, the CDR3 gives the full variable domain: GAGVSQSPRYKVTKRGQDVTLRCDPISSHATLYWYQQALGQGPEFLTYFNYEAQPDKSGLPSDRFSAERPEGSISTLTIQRTEQRDSAMYRCASSIGLAGGGQETQYFGPGTRLLVL.